These T cell receptor beta chains were read from a single sample in a study of blood T cell repertoires in COVID-19. Repertoires were generated with immunoSEQ multiplex PCR, while TCRdb's copy carries only in-frame clones and drops some. The table has 250,000 or so clones, roughly 85% seen once. The sequenced material came from PBMCs or T cells enriched from blood (not recorded which). The source of these receptors is a woman aged 45-59 years who had recovered from COVID-19. CDR3s include the opening cysteine and the closing phenylalanine or tryptophan. A D gene is named only where the DNA matches it firmly. Expanded clones get a size class; other rows say once, few or many, or leave the size out.

abundance: NA; j_gene: TRBJ1-2; d_gene: NA; v_gene: TRBV28; CDR3nt: TGTGCCAGCAGTTTGGGGGGGGGCGCAAACTATGGCTACACCTTC; CDR3aa: CASSLGGGANYGYTF
abundance: NA; j_gene: TRBJ2-1; d_gene: TRBD1; v_gene: TRBV9; CDR3nt: TGTGCCAGCAGCGTCGGGACAGGGGGCAATGAGCAGTTCTTC; CDR3aa: CASSVGTGGNEQFF
abundance: NA; j_gene: TRBJ2-7; d_gene: TRBD2; v_gene: TRBV10-3; CDR3nt: TGTGCCATCAGTGAGATTAGCGGGAGGGAAGAGCAGTACTTC; CDR3aa: CAISEISGREEQYF
abundance: NA; j_gene: TRBJ2-3; d_gene: TRBD1; v_gene: TRBV11-3; CDR3nt: TGTGCCAGCAGCCCAGGGGGGGACAGGGTGCAAGATACGCAGTATTTT; CDR3aa: CASSPGGDRVQDTQYF
abundance: NA; j_gene: TRBJ1-1; d_gene: NA; v_gene: TRBV7-9; CDR3nt: TGTGCCAGCAGCCCATGGTCGTCGGGGAACCTGGGGAACACTGAAGCTTTCTTT; CDR3aa: CASSPWSSGNLGNTEAFF
abundance: NA; j_gene: TRBJ2-6; d_gene: NA; v_gene: TRBV3-1/TRBV3-2; CDR3nt: TGTGCCAGCAGCCAAAGCGCCGGAGGGAACCCTGGGGCCAACGTCCTGACTTTC; CDR3aa: CASSQSAGGNPGANVLTF
abundance: NA; j_gene: TRBJ1-6; d_gene: TRBD1; v_gene: TRBV25-1; CDR3nt: TGTGCCAGCAGTGACCTGGGACAGGGTGATTCACCCCTCCACTTT; CDR3aa: CASSDLGQGDSPLHF
abundance: NA; j_gene: TRBJ2-3; d_gene: TRBD2; v_gene: TRBV2; CDR3nt: TGTGCCAGCAGTGGTCTATCTAGCGGGAGCCCAGATACGCAGTATTTT; CDR3aa: CASSGLSSGSPDTQYF
abundance: NA; j_gene: TRBJ2-5; d_gene: NA; v_gene: TRBV7-2; CDR3nt: TGTGCCAGCAGCTTAGCGGTGCAGCGGGCGAGTCCTGAGACCCAGTACTTC; CDR3aa: CASSLAVQRASPETQYF
abundance: NA; j_gene: TRBJ2-1; d_gene: TRBD2; v_gene: TRBV20-1; CDR3nt: TGCAGTGCTAGTGGGCTGAGGAGCGGGAGGAGCTCCTACAATGAGCAGTTCTTC; CDR3aa: CSASGLRSGRSSYNEQFF
abundance: NA; j_gene: TRBJ2-7; d_gene: NA; v_gene: TRBV11-3; CDR3nt: TGTGCCAGCAGCCGCGGGGGCCGATCCTACGAGCAGTACTTC; CDR3aa: CASSRGGRSYEQYF
abundance: once; j_gene: TRBJ1-6; d_gene: NA; v_gene: TRBV6-5; CDR3nt: TGTGCCAGCAGTTACTCGAAAGACCCTCTGGAGACCCTCCACTTT; CDR3aa: CASSYSKDPLETLHF
abundance: NA; j_gene: TRBJ2-3; d_gene: TRBD1; v_gene: TRBV19; CDR3nt: TGTGCCAGTAGTATAGCTGTAGGACAGGGGGCCTCAGATACGCAGTATTTT; CDR3aa: CASSIAVGQGASDTQYF
abundance: NA; j_gene: TRBJ2-1; d_gene: TRBD1; v_gene: TRBV5-1; CDR3nt: TGCGCCAGCCAGGGGGCTAGCGCATACAATGAGCAGTTCTTC; CDR3aa: CASQGASAYNEQFF
abundance: NA; j_gene: TRBJ2-5; d_gene: NA; v_gene: TRBV19; CDR3nt: TGTGCCAGTAGTATGCTCCTTCGGGGGACCCAGTACTTC; CDR3aa: CASSMLLRGTQYF
abundance: NA; j_gene: TRBJ2-7; d_gene: TRBD1; v_gene: TRBV29-1; CDR3nt: TGCAGCGTTGATCTTGACAGGGGCTACGAGCAGTACTTC; CDR3aa: CSVDLDRGYEQYF
abundance: NA; j_gene: TRBJ1-3; d_gene: NA; v_gene: TRBV6-5; CDR3nt: TGTGCCAGCAGGCGACAGGCTACTGGAAACACCATATATTTT; CDR3aa: CASRRQATGNTIYF
abundance: NA; j_gene: TRBJ1-5; d_gene: TRBD1; v_gene: TRBV7-9; CDR3nt: TGTGCCAGCAGTTGGGGACAGGGGGCCCATCAGCCCCAGCATTTT; CDR3aa: CASSWGQGAHQPQHF
abundance: few; j_gene: TRBJ2-7; d_gene: TRBD1; v_gene: TRBV18; CDR3nt: TGTGCCAGCTCTCTGGACAGGAGCACCTACGAGCAGTACTTC; CDR3aa: CASSLDRSTYEQYF
abundance: NA; j_gene: TRBJ2-1; d_gene: NA; v_gene: TRBV15; CDR3nt: TGTGCCACCAGCACCCTACAGGGTTCTGAGCAGTTCTTC; CDR3aa: CATSTLQGSEQFF
abundance: NA; j_gene: TRBJ2-2; d_gene: NA; v_gene: TRBV7-2; CDR3nt: TGTGCCAGCAGCCCCTTAGAAGTTCGGGTCGGGGAGCTGTTTTTT; CDR3aa: CASSPLEVRVGELFF
abundance: NA; j_gene: TRBJ1-1; d_gene: NA; v_gene: TRBV5-1; CDR3nt: TGCGCCAGCAGCTTGGTTACAGGCAAGAACACTGAAGCTTTCTTT; CDR3aa: CASSLVTGKNTEAFF
abundance: NA; j_gene: TRBJ2-1; d_gene: NA; v_gene: TRBV21-1; CDR3nt: TGTGCCAGCAGCAAAACGGTCCGGGTATCCAATGAGCAGTTCTTC; CDR3aa: CASSKTVRVSNEQFF
abundance: NA; j_gene: TRBJ1-1; d_gene: TRBD1; v_gene: TRBV5-1; CDR3nt: TGCGCCAGCAGCCAAATGGGACAGATTGGGCGGGGCACTGAAGCTTTCTTT; CDR3aa: CASSQMGQIGRGTEAFF
abundance: NA; j_gene: TRBJ2-7; d_gene: NA; v_gene: TRBV6-5; CDR3nt: TGTGCCAGCAGTTACTCACAAAACAGGAACGAGCAGTACTTC; CDR3aa: CASSYSQNRNEQYF
abundance: NA; j_gene: TRBJ2-7; d_gene: TRBD2; v_gene: TRBV28; CDR3nt: TGTGCCAGCAGGATTAGCGGGGTTCCCTACGAGCAGTACTTC; CDR3aa: CASRISGVPYEQYF